The 14 T cell receptor beta chains presented below share a single source sample, sequenced in a study of blood T cells in healthy people across ages. The authors ran a second PCR of about 6 to 11 cycles using a sample-barcoded 5' primer and a J-beta primer mix. TCRdb reprocessed the 5' RACE reads via MiXCR and lists one record per CDR3 protein. In the table there are roughly 1.5 million distinct CDR3 sequences, roughly 43% of which are singletons. Sequences were obtained from blood. The receptors derive from a woman under 30 in good health.

The rearrangement links TRBV6-6 to TRBJ1-2; D might be TRBD1 (6 bases). V was pared by 6 bases and J by 0 bases, with 20 bases between. This CDR3 region has 17 residues. CDR1 and CDR2 from the germline V gene are MNHNY and SVGAGI (reference sequence). CDR3 region: CASRLQGRIHSNYGYTF. The CDR3 bases are TGTGCCAGCAGGCTCCAGGGGCGGATCCACTCTAACTATGGCTACACCTTC.

This clonotype was observed at least ten times. Mismatch with germline at one junction end may stem from a read error. The genes are TRBV6-1 and TRBJ1-6; D call uncertain. Germline CDR1 MNHNS, CDR2 SASEGT. The CDR3 spans 16 residues. CDR3 in amino acids: CASSDRTSRDKSPLHF. DNA of the CDR3: TGTGCCAGCAGTGACCGTACCAGCCGAGATAAGTCACCCCTCCACTTT.

V usage is TRBV4-1 and J usage is TRBJ2-5; D is ambiguous. TRBJ2-7 explains the end of the DNA better; the J call may be wrong. The CDR3 consists of 13 residues. CDR1 and CDR2 from the germline V gene are MGHRA and YSYEKL. CDR3 sequence reads: CASSQGEWYEQYF. Written as DNA, the CDR3 is TGCGCCAGCAGCCAAGGCGAGTGGTACGAGCAGTACTTC.

Comments on this clonotype: Possible read error: a much larger clone is one base away. The chain uses TRBV4-1 and TRBJ2-3; the D gene is possibly TRBD2 (6 bases). The germline V and J ends were trimmed by 5 bases and 0 bases, with 12 bases remaining between them. The CDR3 sequence is 15 residues long. Looked up from germline, CDR1 is MGHRA and CDR2 is YSYEKL. The CDR3 region is CASSIAAGSTDTQYF. The DNA of the CDR3 is TGCGCCAGCAGCATAGCAGCGGGCAGCACAGATACGCAGTATTTT.

V and J are TRBV20-1 and TRBJ2-1; TRBD2 matches 8 bases. CDR3 length equals 15 residues. Germline V CDR1 and CDR2: DFQATT, SNEGSKA (reference sequence). V gave up 1 base and J gave up 14 bases; unmatched junction bases: 16. CDR3 sequence (DNA): TGCAGTGCTAGAGCGATTGGCGGGAGGCTACTTATGGAGTTCTTC. Translating it yields CSARAIGGRLLMEFF.

This clonotype was seen many times. The J gene is TRBJ2-7, the V gene TRBV5-5; D not resolved. The CDR3 has 13 residues. Germline CDR1 is SGHKS and CDR2 is YYEKEE (reference sequence). Trimming pared 2 bases from V and 4 bases from J, leaving 10 bases between. The DNA for the CDR3 is TGTGCCAGCAGCTTCGGCCCCGGATACGAGCAGTACTTC. It yields the protein CASSFGPGYEQYF. The full variable domain, its missing parts supplied by reference TRBV5-5 and TRBJ2-7, is DAGVTQSPTHLIKTRGQQVTLRCSPISGHKSVSWYQQVLGQGPQFIFQYYEKEERGRGNFPDRFSARQFPNYSSELNVNALLLGDSALYLCASSFGPGYEQYFGPGTRLTVT.

The genes are TRBV4-3 and TRBJ2-1, with D tentatively TRBD1 (5 bases). V lost 0 bases to trimming and J lost 2 bases, with 11 bases between them. The CDR3 has 16 amino acids. CDR1 is LGHNA and CDR2 is YSLEER in the germline V gene. Written as DNA, the CDR3 is TGCGCCAGCAGCCAAGATAGGGGTATGGCCTACAATGAGCAGTTCTTC. This encodes CASSQDRGMAYNEQFF.

This clonotype was counted a single time. The chain recombines TRBV7-9 with TRBJ2-5; 10 bases are shared with TRBD1. The DNA end is more similar to TRBJ2-7, so the J call may be wrong. The CDR3 spans 14 residues. Germline-derived CDR1 and CDR2 are SEHNR and FQNEAQ (reference sequence). The CDR3 nucleotides read TGTGCCAGCAGCGGGACAGGGGCGGACTACGAGCAGTACTTC. This codes for CASSGTGADYEQYF.

This chain links TRBV5-1 with TRBJ2-5, with D possibly called TRBD1 or TRBD2 (5 bases each). V lost 0 bases, J lost 1 base, and 10 bases lay in between. Germline assignment: CDR1 SGHRS and CDR2 YFSETQ. The CDR3 spans 15 residues. In DNA, the CDR3 is TGCGCCAGCAGCTTGGGACGGGACCTCCAAGAGACCCAGTACTTC. Protein product: CASSLGRDLQETQYF.

The DNA for the CDR3 is TGTGCCAGCAGTTTGGACAGGGGGCAAGGAGGTACGCAGTATTTT. Translating gives CASSLDRGQGGTQYF. This rearrangement joins TRBV6-6 to TRBJ2-3; 11 nucleotides line up with TRBD1. The J segment lost 8 bases and the V segment lost 4 bases, leaving 8 bases of the junction unmatched. The CDR3 is 15 residues long. Germline loops: CDR1 MNHNY, CDR2 SVGAGI (reference sequence).

Only a few counts were recorded for this clonotype. This rearrangement joins TRBV10-2 to TRBJ1-2; D is unclear. The CDR3 loop spans 13 amino acids. Trimming left V 6 bases short and J 8 bases short, with 16 bases between. CDR1 WSHSY and CDR2 SAAADI come from the germline V gene. The CDR3 is CASSPSSQPGYTF. The CDR3, as DNA: TGCGCCAGCAGCCCCTCGTCACAGCCAGGCTACACCTTC.

This clonotype was seen only a few times. The chain combines TRBV6-5 with TRBJ2-7, with 8 bases that match TRBD1. This CDR3 has 15 residues. The V gene's germline CDR1 is MNHEY and CDR2 SVGAGI. With V trimmed by 6 bases and J by 1 base, 8 bases remained unmatched. CDR3 sequence: CASSTPGQASYEQYF. DNA for the CDR3: TGTGCCAGCAGCACTCCGGGACAGGCATCCTACGAGCAGTACTTC.

On this clonotype: A read error may be the cause here, since a much bigger clone is one base away. This chain joins TRBV6-6 and TRBJ2-7; 10 positions match TRBD1. This CDR3 has 15 amino acids. Unmatched junction bases numbered 6, after V lost 5 bases and J lost 2 bases. Germline V gives CDR1 MNHNY, CDR2 SVGAGI (reference sequence). CDR3 amino acids: CASSPRQGATYEQYF. CDR3 bases: TGTGCCAGCAGTCCGCGACAGGGGGCCACCTACGAGCAGTACTTC.

The CDR3 sequence is CASSLDSVGYEQYF. The CDR3 nucleotides read TGTGCCAGCAGCTTAGACTCCGTCGGCTACGAGCAGTACTTC. The V and J genes are TRBV7-8 and TRBJ2-7; D gene ambiguous. Trimming stripped 1 base from V and 3 bases from J, with 10 bases between. The germline V gene encodes CDR1 SGHVS and CDR2 FQNEAQ. CDR3 length: 14 residues. The entire variable domain, with the rest obtained from reference TRBV7-8 and TRBJ2-7, is as follows: GAGVSQSPRYKVAKRGQDVALRCDPISGHVSLFWYQQALGQGPEFLTYFQNEAQLDKSGLPSDRFFAERPEGSVSTLKIQRTQQEDSAVYLCASSLDSVGYEQYFGPGTRLTVT.